Below, 21 T cell receptor beta chains from the same sample are listed, as sequenced in a study of blood T cell repertoires in COVID-19. Sequencing used immunoSEQ multiplex PCR; TCRdb keeps in-frame clones, though not all of them. The table records fewer than 400,000 clones, 87% of them present only once. Sequencing used PBMCs or T cells enriched from blood (not recorded which). Receptor source: a woman aged 18-30 years who had recovered from COVID-19.

This clone appeared a single time. The gene calls are TRBV27 and TRBJ2-3; TRBD2 matches 9 bases. This CDR3 has 15 residues. CDR1 and CDR2 (germline): MNHEY, SMNVEV (reference sequence). V lost 5 bases to trimming and J lost 8 bases; unmatched junction nucleotides: 11. The CDR3 region has the DNA TGTGCCAGCAGTCCCTCCAGCGGGAGGAGGGGTACGCAGTATTTT. Residues: CASSPSSGRRGTQYF.

This rearrangement joins TRBV20-1 to TRBJ2-3; TRBD2 might be the D (5 bases). V was clipped by 3 bases and J by 4 bases, with 14 bases between them. The CDR3 is made up of 14 amino acids. CDR1 is DFQATT and CDR2 is SNEGSKA in the germline V gene (reference sequence). CDR3 nucleotides: TGCAGTGCTAGTTCCGGGATAGAGGCAGATACGCAGTATTTT. Translated: CSASSGIEADTQYF.

V is TRBV6-5 and J is TRBJ2-7; TRBD1 agrees at 7 bases. The germline V gene has CDR1 MNHEY and CDR2 SVGAGI. V was pared by 5 bases and J by 2 bases, with 6 bases of the junction left unmatched. This CDR3 is 14 amino acids long. The CDR3 nucleotides read TGTGCCAGCAGTCCCCGGACAGGCACCTACGAGCAGTACTTC. Protein sequence: CASSPRTGTYEQYF.

The rearrangement links TRBV5-1 to TRBJ2-5; D is ambiguous. The V gene lost 0 bases and the J gene lost 4 bases, with 7 bases spanning the gap. Germline V gene data show CDR1 as SGHRS and CDR2 as YFSETQ. The CDR3 totals 13 residues. The CDR3 bases are TGCGCCAGCAGCTTGGGTGCGCGAGAGACCCAGTACTTC. It translates to CASSLGARETQYF.

The chain is built from TRBV7-4 and TRBJ2-5; D uncertain. The CDR3 has 13 amino acids. Germline V gives CDR1 SGHVT, CDR2 SQSDAQ. The V gene lost 2 bases and the J gene lost 4 bases, with 8 bases spanning the gap. DNA for the CDR3: TGTGCCAGCAGCTTAAGCGTGGGAGAGACCCAGTACTTC. Amino acid sequence: CASSLSVGETQYF.

The chain links TRBV7-8 to TRBJ1-2, with 7 bases identical to TRBD1. Germline lookup yields CDR1 SGHVS and CDR2 FQNEAQ. The CDR3 has 14 residues. Losses at the gene ends were 3 bases for V and 8 bases for J; bases not matched to a gene: 9. In nucleotides, the CDR3 is TGTGCCAGCAGCTTGGCATCTACAGGGGAGGGCTACACCTTC. Translating it yields CASSLASTGEGYTF.

The chain combines TRBV5-8 with TRBJ1-4, with TRBD1 as a possible D gene (6 bases). Germline V lookup: CDR1 SGHTS, CDR2 YDEGEE. This CDR3 is built from 13 residues. Trimming removed 7 bases at V and 8 bases at J, with 15 bases between. Written as DNA, the CDR3 is TGTGCCAGCGGTTTAGGGGGTGGCGAAAAACTGTTTTTT. Its protein product is CASGLGGGEKLFF. The whole variable domain, remainder taken from reference TRBV5-8 and TRBJ1-4, is EAGVTQSPTHLIKTRGQQATLRCSPISGHTSVYWYQQALGLGLQFLLWYDEGEERNRGNFPPRFSGRQFPNYSSELNVNALELEDSALYLCASGLGGGEKLFFGSGTQLSVL.

The rearrangement joins TRBV18 to TRBJ2-7; D might be TRBD1 (6 bases). Trimming took 3 bases from V and 7 from J, leaving 19 bases between them. The germline gives CDR1 KGHSH, CDR2 LQKENI. The CDR3 length is 15 residues. The CDR3 sequence: CASSPSGDALREQYF. The CDR3 nucleotides are TGTGCCAGCTCACCCTCAGGGGACGCCCTAAGGGAGCAGTACTTC. The full variable domain, completed using reference TRBV18 and TRBJ2-7, is NAGVMQNPRHLVRRRGQEARLRCSPMKGHSHVYWYRQLPEEGLKFMVYLQKENIIDESGMPKERFSAEFPKEGPSILRIQQVVRGDSAAYFCASSPSGDALREQYFGPGTRLTVT.

The chain is built from TRBV6-5 and TRBJ1-2; maybe TRBD1 (6 bases). The CDR3 has 14 residues. Deletions cut 4 bases from V and 4 bases from J, with 13 bases between. Germline V CDR1 and CDR2: MNHEY, SVGAGI. CDR3 amino acids: CASSWDNPPYGYTF. The CDR3, as DNA: TGTGCCAGCAGTTGGGACAACCCTCCCTATGGCTACACCTTC.

In DNA, the CDR3 is TGTGCCAGCAGCTCCCCGGGGACTAGCGGGGTTAGTGAGCAGTTCTTC. Translation gives CASSSPGTSGVSEQFF. J is TRBJ2-1 and V is TRBV5-4, with 13 bases fitting TRBD2. V was clipped by 3 bases and J by 9 bases; unmatched bases: 9. This CDR3 spans 16 amino acids. Per the germline V gene, CDR1 is SGHNT and CDR2 is YYREEE (reference sequence).

This clone was counted once. The chain combines TRBV7-2 with TRBJ2-7; 12 bases match TRBD2. CDR1 and CDR2 (germline): SGHTA, FQGNSA. This CDR3 has 14 residues. Trimming cost V 5 bases and J 5 bases; bases outside gene matches: 4. CDR3 bases: TGTGCCAGCAGCAGAAGGACTAGCGGGGACGAGCAGTACTTC. It translates to CASSRRTSGDEQYF.

This clone was seen repeatedly, ten times or more. This chain joins TRBV7-2 and TRBJ2-7, with a weak D call TRBD2 (5 bases). The CDR3 has 12 residues. Germline values: CDR1 SGHTA, CDR2 FQGNSA. V was trimmed by 4 bases and J by 9 bases, leaving 13 bases between them. The CDR3 is CASSSTTGVQYF. CDR3 nucleotides: TGTGCCAGCAGCTCAACCACCGGGGTGCAGTACTTC.

The V call is TRBV5-4, the J call TRBJ2-6, with TRBD1 as a possible D gene (6 bases). Germline CDR1 and CDR2: SGHNT and YYREEE (reference sequence). This CDR3 comprises 17 residues. The ends were cut back, 4 bases at V and 0 bases at J, with 14 bases in the middle. CDR3: CASSPLQGTSGANVLTF. In DNA, the CDR3 is TGTGCCAGCAGCCCCTTGCAGGGGACCTCTGGGGCCAACGTCCTGACTTTC.

The chain recombines TRBV27 with TRBJ2-2, with D possibly matching TRBD2 (5 bases). The V end was cut by 5 bases, the J end by 12 bases, with 25 bases between. Germline V gives CDR1 MNHEY, CDR2 SMNVEV (reference sequence). The CDR3 totals 16 residues. The CDR3, as DNA: TGTGCCAGCAGTATCCGGGCCGTGCCGGGGTTTGGGAAGCTGTTTTTT. Its translation: CASSIRAVPGFGKLFF.

This sequence joins TRBV2 and TRBJ1-2; TRBD1 matches 8 bases. Germline CDR1 reads SNHLY; CDR2 reads FYNNEI. After removal of 5 bases from V and 1 base from J, the junction contained 6 bases not matched to a gene. CDR3 size: 15 residues. CDR3 in amino acids: CASSKNGQGNYGYTF. The CDR3, as DNA: TGTGCCAGCAGTAAAAACGGACAGGGTAACTATGGCTACACCTTC.

This chain joins TRBV29-1 and TRBJ2-1; TRBD2 matches at 9 bases. From germline, CDR1 is SQVTM and CDR2 ANQGSEA. J was trimmed by 7 bases and V by 4 bases; bases with no gene match: 11. The CDR3 runs to 15 residues. CDR3 sequence: CSVGALAGQGNEQFF. In DNA form, the CDR3 reads TGCAGCGTTGGCGCCCTAGCGGGACAAGGAAATGAGCAGTTCTTC.

This chain connects TRBV28 to TRBJ2-1, with TRBD2 identical over 12 bases. V was clipped by 6 bases and J by 8 bases; unmatched bases: 11. The CDR3 totals 16 residues. The germline V gene encodes CDR1 MDHEN and CDR2 SYDVKM. CDR3 protein: CASSRVRLAGVHEQFF. The CDR3 bases are TGTGCCAGCAGCCGCGTTCGACTAGCGGGGGTTCATGAGCAGTTCTTC.

The V gene is TRBV4-1, the J gene TRBJ1-1; D is perhaps TRBD1 (5 bases). The CDR3 sequence is 15 residues long. From germline, CDR1 is MGHRA and CDR2 YSYEKL. Trimming took 5 bases from V and 4 from J, leaving 17 bases between them. The CDR3 DNA sequence: TGCGCCAGCAGCGAGGGGAGACGGGAGGTCACTGAAGCTTTCTTT. This gives the protein CASSEGRREVTEAFF.

The V call is TRBV28, the J call TRBJ1-3; possibly TRBD1 for D (6 bases). Germline lookup yields CDR1 MDHEN and CDR2 SYDVKM. CDR3 size: 15 residues. The ends were cut back, 6 bases at V and 3 bases at J, with 15 bases in the middle. CDR3 coding DNA: TGTGCCAGCAGCCCAACAGGGAGTGGTGGAAACACCATATATTTT. Amino acid sequence: CASSPTGSGGNTIYF.

Comment on this clone: Different DNA sequences within this sample yield the same CDR3. The V gene is TRBV18, the J gene TRBJ1-5; D is unresolved. V was shortened by 3 bases and J by 0 bases, with 9 bases between the two germline ends. This CDR3 is 15 amino acids long. The germline V gene encodes CDR1 KGHSH and CDR2 LQKENI. DNA for the CDR3: TGTGCCAGCTCACCTCGGGGAGATAGCAATCAGCCCCAGCATTTT. Residues: CASSPRGDSNQPQHF.

V and J are TRBV7-2 and TRBJ2-7, with a tentative D call TRBD2 (6 bases). Germline lookup yields CDR1 SGHTA and CDR2 FQGNSA. V lost 2 bases and J 2 bases, leaving 10 bases between the germline ends. This CDR3 has 14 amino acids. The DNA of the CDR3 is TGTGCCAGCAGCTTAAGCGGGTTAGCCTACGAGCAGTACTTC. Translated, it gives CASSLSGLAYEQYF.